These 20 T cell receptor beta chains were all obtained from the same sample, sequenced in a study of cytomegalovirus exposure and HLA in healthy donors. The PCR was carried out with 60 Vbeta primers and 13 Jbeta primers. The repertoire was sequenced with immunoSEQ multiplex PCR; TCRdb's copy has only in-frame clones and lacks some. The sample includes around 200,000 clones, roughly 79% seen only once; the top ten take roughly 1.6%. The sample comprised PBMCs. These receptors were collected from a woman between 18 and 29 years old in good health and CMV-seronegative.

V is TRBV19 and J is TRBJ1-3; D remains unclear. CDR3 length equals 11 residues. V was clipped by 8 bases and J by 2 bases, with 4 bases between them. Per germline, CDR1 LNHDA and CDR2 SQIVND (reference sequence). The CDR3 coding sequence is TGTGCCAGTCGGGCTGGAAACACCATATATTTT. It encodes CASRAGNTIYF.

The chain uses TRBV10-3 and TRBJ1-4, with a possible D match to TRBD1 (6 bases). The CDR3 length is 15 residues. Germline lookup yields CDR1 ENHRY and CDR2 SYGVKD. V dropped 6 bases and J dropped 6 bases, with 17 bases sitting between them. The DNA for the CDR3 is TGTGCCATCAGCGGGGGGGCGGGAGTCTATGAAAAACTGTTTTTT. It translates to CAISGGAGVYEKLFF.

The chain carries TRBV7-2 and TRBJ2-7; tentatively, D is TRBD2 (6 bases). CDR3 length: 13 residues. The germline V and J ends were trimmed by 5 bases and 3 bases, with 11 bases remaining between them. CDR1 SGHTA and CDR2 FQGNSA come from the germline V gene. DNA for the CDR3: TGTGCCAGCAGCCCGGGACTTAACTACGAGCAGTACTTC. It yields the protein CASSPGLNYEQYF. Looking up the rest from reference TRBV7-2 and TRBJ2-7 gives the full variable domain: GAGVSQSPSNKVTEKGKDVELRCDPISGHTALYWYRQSLGQGLEFLIYFQGNSAPDKSGLPSDRFSAERTGGSVSTLTIQRTQQEDSAVYLCASSPGLNYEQYFGPGTRLTVT.

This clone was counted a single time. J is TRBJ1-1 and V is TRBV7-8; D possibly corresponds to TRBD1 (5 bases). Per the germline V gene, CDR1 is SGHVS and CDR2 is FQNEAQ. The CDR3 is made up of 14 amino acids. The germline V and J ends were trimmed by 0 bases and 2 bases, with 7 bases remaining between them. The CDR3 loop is CASSLAQGNTEAFF. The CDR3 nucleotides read TGTGCCAGCAGCTTAGCGCAGGGTAACACTGAAGCTTTCTTT.

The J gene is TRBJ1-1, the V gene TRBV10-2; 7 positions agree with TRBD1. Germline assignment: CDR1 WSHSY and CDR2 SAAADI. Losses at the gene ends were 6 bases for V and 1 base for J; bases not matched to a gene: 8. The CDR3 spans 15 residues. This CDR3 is CASRGIRDRNTEAFF. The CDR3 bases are TGCGCCAGCAGAGGAATTAGGGACAGGAACACTGAAGCTTTCTTT.

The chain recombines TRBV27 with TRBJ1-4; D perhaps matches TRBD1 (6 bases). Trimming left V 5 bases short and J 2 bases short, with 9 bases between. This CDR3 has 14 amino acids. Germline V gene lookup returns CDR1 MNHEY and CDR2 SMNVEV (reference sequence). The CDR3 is CASSRGGTNEKLFF. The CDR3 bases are TGTGCCAGCAGTAGGGGGGGTACTAATGAAAAACTGTTTTTT.

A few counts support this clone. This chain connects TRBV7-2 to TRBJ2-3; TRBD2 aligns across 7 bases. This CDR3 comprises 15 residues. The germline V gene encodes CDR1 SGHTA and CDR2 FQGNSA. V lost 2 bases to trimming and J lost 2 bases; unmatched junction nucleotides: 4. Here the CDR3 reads CASSLPLADTDTQYF. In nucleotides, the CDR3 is TGTGCCAGCAGCTTACCCCTAGCGGACACAGATACGCAGTATTTT.

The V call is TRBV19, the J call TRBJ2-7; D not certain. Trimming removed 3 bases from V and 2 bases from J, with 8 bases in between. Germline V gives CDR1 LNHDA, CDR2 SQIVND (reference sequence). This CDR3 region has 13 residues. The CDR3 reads CASSIEPAYEQYF. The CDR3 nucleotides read TGTGCCAGTAGTATTGAACCAGCCTACGAGCAGTACTTC.

CDR3 in amino acids: CATRLDTGELFF. The CDR3 region has the DNA TGTGCCACTCGACTCGACACCGGGGAGCTGTTTTTT. This chain uses TRBV10-3 with TRBJ2-2; D not certain. V lost 10 bases to trimming and J lost 3 bases, with 9 bases between them. This CDR3 is 12 amino acids long. In germline, CDR1 is ENHRY, CDR2 SYGVKD.

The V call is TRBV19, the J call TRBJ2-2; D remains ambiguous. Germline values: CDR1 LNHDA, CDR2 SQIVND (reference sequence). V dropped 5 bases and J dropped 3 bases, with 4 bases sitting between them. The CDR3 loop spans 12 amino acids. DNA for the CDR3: TGTGCCAGTAGTCCGGACACCGGGGAGCTGTTTTTT. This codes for CASSPDTGELFF.

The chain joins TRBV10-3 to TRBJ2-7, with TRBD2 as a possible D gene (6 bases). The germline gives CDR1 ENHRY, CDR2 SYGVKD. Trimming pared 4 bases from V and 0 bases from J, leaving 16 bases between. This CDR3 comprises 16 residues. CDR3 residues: CAISGQEEGGSYEQYF. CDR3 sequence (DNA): TGTGCCATCAGTGGGCAAGAGGAGGGCGGCTCCTACGAGCAGTACTTC.

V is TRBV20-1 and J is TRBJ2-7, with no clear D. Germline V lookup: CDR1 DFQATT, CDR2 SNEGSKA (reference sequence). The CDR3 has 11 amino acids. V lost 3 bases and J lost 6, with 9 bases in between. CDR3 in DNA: TGCAGTGCTAGGTCCGAGGTCGAGCAGTACTTC. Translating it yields CSARSEVEQYF.

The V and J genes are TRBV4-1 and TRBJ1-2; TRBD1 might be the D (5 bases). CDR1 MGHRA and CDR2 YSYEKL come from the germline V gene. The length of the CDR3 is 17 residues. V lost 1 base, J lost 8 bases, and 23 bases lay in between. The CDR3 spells CASSQVMDIVVANGYTF. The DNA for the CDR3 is TGCGCCAGCAGCCAAGTAATGGACATCGTAGTTGCGAACGGCTACACCTTC.

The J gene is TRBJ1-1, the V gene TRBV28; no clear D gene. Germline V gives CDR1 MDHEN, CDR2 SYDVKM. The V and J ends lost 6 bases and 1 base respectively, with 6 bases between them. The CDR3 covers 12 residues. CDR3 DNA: TGTGCCAGCAGGAACGGGAACACTGAAGCTTTCTTT. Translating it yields CASRNGNTEAFF.

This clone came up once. CDR3 coding DNA: TGTGCCAGCAGCATCGAACAGAACACCGGGGAGCTGTTTTTT. As protein: CASSIEQNTGELFF. The chain joins TRBV6-4 to TRBJ2-2; D ambiguous. Trimming shortened V by 6 bases and J by 1 base, and 9 bases separated the two germline ends. The CDR3 is 14 amino acids. Germline V CDR1 and CDR2: MRHNA, SNTAGT.

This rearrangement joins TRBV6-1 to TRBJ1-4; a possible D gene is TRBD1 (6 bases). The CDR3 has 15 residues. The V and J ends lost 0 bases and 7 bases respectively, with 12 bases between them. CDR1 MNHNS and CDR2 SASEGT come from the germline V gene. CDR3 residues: CASSEAQGGGEKLFF. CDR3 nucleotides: TGTGCCAGCAGTGAAGCACAGGGTGGCGGTGAAAAACTGTTTTTT.

For the CDR3, the DNA is TGTGCCAGCAGTTTATCCCGGGAGGGCACTGAAGCTTTCTTT. Amino acids: CASSLSREGTEAFF. V and J are TRBV28 and TRBJ1-1; D remains unclear. CDR1 and CDR2 from the germline V gene are MDHEN and SYDVKM. V was trimmed by 1 base and J by 4 bases, leaving 10 bases between them. This CDR3 spans 14 amino acids.

The DNA for the CDR3 is TGTGCCAGCAGCCCCAGGGGGCATGGGAACACTGAAGCTTTCTTT. Amino acid sequence: CASSPRGHGNTEAFF. This chain joins TRBV6-5 and TRBJ1-1; the match to TRBD1 covers 8 bases. Looked up from germline, CDR1 is MNHEY and CDR2 is SVGAGI. Trimming cost V 6 bases and J 1 base; bases outside gene matches: 7. The CDR3 spans 15 residues.

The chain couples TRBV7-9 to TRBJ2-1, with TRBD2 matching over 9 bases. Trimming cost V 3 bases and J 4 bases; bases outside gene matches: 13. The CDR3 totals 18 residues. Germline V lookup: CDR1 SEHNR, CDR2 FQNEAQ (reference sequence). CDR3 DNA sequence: TGTGCCAGCAGCTTGGGGGGTTTAGCGGGAGTGTTATACAATGAGCAGTTCTTC. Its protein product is CASSLGGLAGVLYNEQFF.

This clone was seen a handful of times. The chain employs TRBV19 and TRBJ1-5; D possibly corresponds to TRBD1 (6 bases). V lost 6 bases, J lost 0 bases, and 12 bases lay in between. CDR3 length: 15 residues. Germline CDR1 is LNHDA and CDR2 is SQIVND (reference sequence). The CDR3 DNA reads TGTGCCAGTAGAAATACAGGGTATAGCAATCAGCCCCAGCATTTT. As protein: CASRNTGYSNQPQHF.